Listed below are T cell receptor beta chains from one sample, sequenced in a study of T cells in Graves' hyperthyroidism and ophthalmopathy. From the multiplex PCR reads, TCRdb called clonotypes with MiXCR, one entry per CDR3 protein. Of approximately 570,000 distinct CDR3 sequences listed, about 20% are singletons. What was sequenced was blood. Receptors were obtained from a middle-aged man with Graves' ophthalmopathy. Both conserved end residues are part of each CDR3. A D gene is named only where the DNA matches it firmly. Expanded clones get a size class; other rows say once, few or many, or leave the size out.

len,v_gene,abundance,d_gene,j_gene,CDR3nt,CDR3aa
14,TRBV6-6,many,-,TRBJ2-7,TGTGCCAGCAGTTACTCGAGCCAAGGGGGCGAGCAGTACTTC,CASSYSSQGGEQYF
16,TRBV7-9,-,-,TRBJ2-6,TGTGCCAGCAGCTTAGCCCGTGGATCTGGGGCCAACGTCCTGACTTTC,CASSLARGSGANVLTF
16,TRBV20-1,many,TRBD2,TRBJ2-1,TGCAGTGCTAGAGAACCCAGCGGGAGGGCCTACAATGAGCAGTTCTTC,CSAREPSGRAYNEQFF
14,TRBV20-1,many,TRBD2,TRBJ2-5,TGCAGTGCTAGGGGGGGGGGGTGGAGCGAGACCCAGTACTTC,CSARGGGWSETQYF
13,TRBV20-1,many,TRBD1,TRBJ1-1,TGCAGTGCGGGACAGGGCGGGGACACTGAAGCTTTCTTT,CSAGQGGDTEAFF
12,TRBV24-1,few,-,TRBJ1-2,TGTGCCACCAGTGATTTCTACTATGGCTACACCTTC,CATSDFYYGYTF
14,TRBV30,few,-,TRBJ1-4,TGTGCCTGGAGTAATGGCCAGGGCTGGGAAAAACTGTTTTTT,CAWSNGQGWEKLFF
20,TRBV5-8,-,-,TRBJ2-6,TGTGCCAGCAGCTCAGGGGGAGGGACCTTCGGTGTGACTGGGGCCAACGTCCTGACTTTC,CASSSGGGTFGVTGANVLTF
15,TRBV12-3/TRBV12-4,many,TRBD2,TRBJ2-2,TGTGCCTCTTCTAGCCAGCGGGGCGGCACCGGGGAGCTGTTTTTT,CASSSQRGGTGELFF
18,TRBV3-1,few,TRBD2,TRBJ2-1,TGTGCCAGCAGCCAAGTGGCGGGGGGGCCTACGAGTTACAATGAGCAGTTCTTC,CASSQVAGGPTSYNEQFF
15,TRBV4-1,-,-,TRBJ2-5,TGCGCCAGCAGCCCGGGTAGTATCCGTATGGAGACCCAGTACTTC,CASSPGSIRMETQYF
16,TRBV7-2,few,TRBD2,TRBJ2-7,TGTGCCAGCAGCTTAGAAGGACTAGCGGGAGCCCACGAGCAGTACTTC,CASSLEGLAGAHEQYF
14,TRBV6-1,-,-,TRBJ1-6,TGTGCCAGCAGTGAAACTTATAGGGATTCACCCCTCCACTTT,CASSETYRDSPLHF
20,TRBV20-1,many,-,TRBJ1-6,TGCAGTGCTAGAGCTCGACTGGGACGAACGTCCAGAGAGTGGAATTCACCCCTCCACTTT,CSARARLGRTSREWNSPLHF
16,TRBV7-2,many,-,TRBJ2-3,TGTGCCAGCAGCTTTAGGACACCCCCGAGCACAGATACGCAGTATTTT,CASSFRTPPSTDTQYF
14,TRBV6-2/TRBV6-3,-,-,TRBJ1-5,TGTGCCAGCAGTGAATCGGGGGACGGTCAGCCCCAGCATTTT,CASSESGDGQPQHF
16,TRBV10-3,few,-,TRBJ2-3,TGTGCCATCAGTAAGAAGGCCTCCACGGGTGCAGATACGCAGTATTTT,CAISKKASTGADTQYF
16,TRBV12-3/TRBV12-4,-,-,TRBJ1-4,TGTGCCAGCAGTCCCAGGGCCGCAACTCGGATTGAAGAACTGTTTTTT,CASSPRAATRIEELFF
17,TRBV7-9,-,TRBD1,TRBJ2-6,TGTGCCAGCACCGGGACAGACGGAGACTCTGGGGCCAACGTCCTGACTTTC,CASTGTDGDSGANVLTF
17,TRBV7-8,few,TRBD2,TRBJ2-7,TGTGCCAGCAGCTTTCGGACTAGCGGGAGAAGGAGCTACGAGCAGTACTTC,CASSFRTSGRRSYEQYF
14,TRBV7-8,once,-,TRBJ2-5,TGTGCCAGCAGCTTAGGGCTAACCCAAGAGACCCAGCACTTC,CASSLGLTQETQHF
13,TRBV9,-,-,TRBJ2-2,TGTGCCAGCAGCGTAGAATGGTCCGGGGAGCTGTTTTTT,CASSVEWSGELFF
14,TRBV12-3/TRBV12-4,many,-,TRBJ2-3,TGTGCCAGCAGTTATGGGGGGGCCACAGATACGCAGTATTTT,CASSYGGATDTQYF
14,TRBV7-2,many,-,TRBJ2-2,TGTGCCAGCAGCTACCGGGACATCCCCGGGGAGCTGTTTTTT,CASSYRDIPGELFF
16,TRBV20-1,-,TRBD2,TRBJ2-5,TGCAGTGCTAGAGATGGTGGACTAGCGAGAGGGGAGACCCAGTACTTC,CSARDGGLARGETQYF
15,TRBV28,few,TRBD2,TRBJ2-3,TGTGCCAGCAGTTTAGCCGGGACTAGCGTAGATACGCAGTATTTT,CASSLAGTSVDTQYF
15,TRBV5-1,-,-,TRBJ2-1,TGCGCCAGCAGCTTGGGGGGGCAGACGGGGGATGAGCAGTTCTTC,CASSLGGQTGDEQFF
16,TRBV6-5,few,-,TRBJ1-1,TGTGCCAGCAGTTACTGGGGGCCGGAGTTGGGCACTGAAGCTTTCTTT,CASSYWGPELGTEAFF
16,TRBV28,-,-,TRBJ1-5,TGTGCCAGTCAAAGCCCCGGGGAGGGGTATGATCAGCCCCAGCATTTT,CASQSPGEGYDQPQHF
14,TRBV5-8,-,-,TRBJ1-5,TGTGCCAGCACCCCAGGGGTGGGAGTGCAGCCCCAGCATTTT,CASTPGVGVQPQHF
13,TRBV3-1,many,-,TRBJ2-5,TGTGCCAGCAGCCAAGGCCAGGCGGGGACCCAGTACTTC,CASSQGQAGTQYF
14,TRBV5-5,few,TRBD1,TRBJ1-4,TGTGCCAGCACCGAGACAGGGGAGGATGAAAAACTGTTTTTT,CASTETGEDEKLFF
14,TRBV9,few,-,TRBJ1-1,TGTGCCAGCAGCGTAGGGCACGCCAAACCTGAAGCTTTCTTT,CASSVGHAKPEAFF
17,TRBV7-8,-,TRBD2,TRBJ2-1,TGTGCCAGCACCCCTCGACTAGCGGTAAGATTATCATATGAGCAGTTCTTC,CASTPRLAVRLSYEQFF
14,TRBV7-9,few,-,TRBJ1-6,TGTGCCAGCAGCGCGGACACGTATAATTCACCCCTCCACTTT,CASSADTYNSPLHF
14,TRBV20-1,-,-,TRBJ2-2,TGCAGTGCCAAAGGGATCGCGTCCGCCGGGGAGCTGTTTTTT,CSAKGIASAGELFF
11,TRBV10-3,-,-,TRBJ2-1,TGTGCCATCAGTGAAGGGCAGGAGCAGTTCTTC,CAISEGQEQFF
13,TRBV19,-,-,TRBJ2-1,TGTGCCAGTAGTATCTCGGGTTACAATGAGCAGTTCTTC,CASSISGYNEQFF
13,TRBV10-1,-,-,TRBJ1-2,TGCGCCAGCAGTGAGTCGGGACATGATGGCTACACCTTC,CASSESGHDGYTF
14,TRBV20-1,-,TRBD2,TRBJ2-1,TGCAGTGCTAGAGGACTAGCGGGGTACAATGGGCAGTTCTTC,CSARGLAGYNGQFF
13,TRBV5-1,few,-,TRBJ2-7,TGCGCCAGCAGCTTACGCCCCGGAGGGGAGCAGTACTTC,CASSLRPGGEQYF
13,TRBV5-1,many,TRBD1,TRBJ2-5,TGCGCCAGCAGTCTAGACAGGGTAGAGACCCAGTACTTC,CASSLDRVETQYF
16,TRBV11-2,many,TRBD1,TRBJ1-1,TGTGCCAGCAGCGCGTGGAGGGGGCTGGGGGACACTGAAGCTTTCTTT,CASSAWRGLGDTEAFF
19,TRBV28,many,TRBD2,TRBJ2-1,TGTGCCAGCAGTCCCGGGACTAGCGGGTCTCCGAGCTCCTACAATGAGCAGTTCTTC,CASSPGTSGSPSSYNEQFF
15,TRBV7-2,many,TRBD2,TRBJ2-7,TGTGCCAGCAGCTTATCATCAGCGGGAGTCGGCGAGCAGTACTTC,CASSLSSAGVGEQYF
14,TRBV28,many,-,TRBJ2-4,TGTGCCAGCAGCGTGGGGGGAGCCAAAAACATTCAGTACTTC,CASSVGGAKNIQYF
15,TRBV10-3,-,-,TRBJ2-1,TGTGCCATCAGTGACACCAGGAGCGGCCAGTATGAGCAGTTCTTC,CAISDTRSGQYEQFF
16,TRBV4-1,-,-,TRBJ1-2,TGCGCCAGCAGCCAAGAAGGCGCGTTCTTGGGGGCTGGCTACACCTTC,CASSQEGAFLGAGYTF
15,TRBV6-1,-,-,TRBJ2-5,TGTGCCAGCAGGAGGCGACTGACCGGAATGGGGACCCAGTACTTC,CASRRRLTGMGTQYF